A single sample gave rise to the 3 T cell receptor beta chains below, sequenced in a study of human T cells and chemical hapten exposure. Time point in this sample: pre-sensitization, week 0. Treatment denoted: therapeutic diphenylcyclopropenone sensitization with weekly scalp DPC. TCRdb processed the RACE reads anew with MiXCR; each CDR3 protein has one entry. The table lists roughly 380,000 distinct CDR3 sequences, approximately 5.1% of them singletons, with approximately 2.4% in the top ten. Specimen: whole blood, collected in connection with sensitization to the hapten diphenylcyclopropenone (DPC). The receptors shown here come from a woman between 45 and 60 years old with alopecia areata. Some clones in this sample may be carry-over from other donors' samples.

In this sample, this clonotype turned up many times. V gene TRBV12-3 or TRBV12-4 combines with J gene TRBJ1-5, with D unresolved. CDR3 length equals 13 residues. Trimming removed 2 bases at V and 0 bases at J, with 2 bases between. Here the CDR3 DNA reads TGTGCCAGCAGTTTATCTAGCAATCAGCCCCAGCATTTT. It codes for CASSLSSNQPQHF.

The sample holds a few counts of this clonotype. J is TRBJ1-2 and V is TRBV27; 8 bases match TRBD1. V was clipped by 2 bases and J by 4 bases; unmatched bases: 12. The germline gives CDR1 MNHEY, CDR2 SMNVEV (reference sequence). This CDR3 has 17 residues. The CDR3 sequence is CASSLRAGGFFSYGYTF. CDR3 coding DNA: TGTGCCAGCAGTTTAAGGGCAGGGGGCTTTTTCTCCTATGGCTACACCTTC.

At least ten counts were recorded for this clonotype. This chain links TRBV7-9 with TRBJ2-3; TRBD2 matches at 7 bases. The CDR3 covers 16 residues. CDR1 is SEHNR, CDR2 FQNEAQ, per germline (reference sequence). Trimming cost V 7 bases and J 3 bases; bases outside gene matches: 13. CDR3 nucleotide sequence: TGTGCCAGCACCCCAGGTGGCGGGAGACCGACAGATACGCAGTATTTT. Translating it yields CASTPGGGRPTDTQYF.